The rows below give T cell receptor beta chains drawn from one sample of a study of blood T cell repertoires in COVID-19. This table comes from immunoSEQ multiplex PCR, and its TCRdb copy is limited to in-frame clones, with some not included. The sample holds 150,000 to 200,000 clones, more than 75% seen once. The sequencing input was peripheral blood. These receptors all stem from a man aged 35 to 55 with active or convalescent COVID-19. Each CDR3 is given without its conserved first and last residue. Where a row states a size, it is once, few, many or the class of an expanded clone; other rows omit it.

clone_size: -
v_call: TRBV3-1/TRBV3-2
j_call: TRBJ1-3
cdr3_aa: ASSYQGTSGNTIY

clone_size: -
v_call: TRBV15
j_call: TRBJ1-5
cdr3_aa: ATSRASWTGSSNQPQH

clone_size: -
v_call: TRBV12-3/TRBV12-4
j_call: TRBJ2-6
cdr3_aa: ASGLPGANVLT

clone_size: few
v_call: TRBV6-5
j_call: TRBJ1-1
cdr3_aa: ASSPRGTDTEAF

clone_size: -
v_call: TRBV3-1/TRBV3-2
j_call: TRBJ2-5
cdr3_aa: ASSQPGLVGRGATQY

clone_size: few
v_call: TRBV7-8
j_call: TRBJ2-7
cdr3_aa: ASSLAQDRGIAYEQY

clone_size: -
v_call: TRBV5-4
j_call: TRBJ2-1
cdr3_aa: ASTAGQGLLGQF

clone_size: -
v_call: TRBV10-3
j_call: TRBJ1-2
cdr3_aa: AIRQGAHDYGYT

clone_size: -
v_call: TRBV10-3
j_call: TRBJ2-3
cdr3_aa: AIRDTYTDTQY

clone_size: -
v_call: TRBV7-9
j_call: TRBJ2-1
cdr3_aa: ASSHDTSNEQF

clone_size: -
v_call: TRBV5-6
j_call: TRBJ1-5
cdr3_aa: ASSVGQINQPQH

clone_size: -
v_call: TRBV2
j_call: TRBJ1-2
cdr3_aa: ASSVGTNGYT

clone_size: -
v_call: TRBV2
j_call: TRBJ2-1
cdr3_aa: ASSVQGQSYNEQF

clone_size: -
v_call: TRBV6-5
j_call: TRBJ1-1
cdr3_aa: ASRGGQAF

clone_size: -
v_call: TRBV4-1
j_call: TRBJ2-1
cdr3_aa: ASSQAQGAHEQF

clone_size: -
v_call: TRBV4-2
j_call: TRBJ1-2
cdr3_aa: ASSQEPGRGYT

clone_size: few
v_call: TRBV23-1
j_call: TRBJ2-5
cdr3_aa: ASSLPSGTAYQETQY

clone_size: -
v_call: TRBV6-5
j_call: TRBJ1-2
cdr3_aa: ATRLQGGYYGYT

clone_size: -
v_call: TRBV13
j_call: TRBJ1-2
cdr3_aa: ASSLELQGYGYT

clone_size: -
v_call: TRBV6-2/TRBV6-3
j_call: TRBJ2-3
cdr3_aa: ASSPYPGQGLDTDTQY

clone_size: -
v_call: TRBV6-1
j_call: TRBJ2-6
cdr3_aa: ASSEMGGVHVLT

clone_size: -
v_call: TRBV4-2
j_call: TRBJ1-1
cdr3_aa: ASSLTRDSNTEAF

clone_size: -
v_call: TRBV11-2
j_call: TRBJ1-2
cdr3_aa: ASSLTPSYGYT

clone_size: -
v_call: TRBV7-2
j_call: TRBJ1-2
cdr3_aa: ASSPEGTVYGYT

clone_size: -
v_call: TRBV18
j_call: TRBJ2-1
cdr3_aa: ASSPNSHNEQF

clone_size: once
v_call: TRBV6-5
j_call: TRBJ2-7
cdr3_aa: ASIRSGQHEQY

clone_size: once
v_call: TRBV6-1
j_call: TRBJ1-1
cdr3_aa: ASSEASAF

clone_size: -
v_call: TRBV2
j_call: TRBJ1-4
cdr3_aa: ASSPQGANEKLF

clone_size: -
v_call: TRBV2
j_call: TRBJ1-5
cdr3_aa: ASSETRGWGPQH

clone_size: -
v_call: TRBV5-1
j_call: TRBJ2-3
cdr3_aa: ASSSNAAADTQY

clone_size: -
v_call: TRBV6-2/TRBV6-3
j_call: TRBJ1-1
cdr3_aa: ASSTTGPEAF

clone_size: -
v_call: TRBV28
j_call: TRBJ2-2
cdr3_aa: ASSRIIGQGAGGELF

clone_size: -
v_call: TRBV7-8
j_call: TRBJ1-1
cdr3_aa: ASSPDRVMAF

clone_size: once
v_call: TRBV5-1
j_call: TRBJ1-4
cdr3_aa: ASSPSGSEKLF

clone_size: once
v_call: TRBV11-2
j_call: TRBJ2-7
cdr3_aa: ASTPRDKEEQY

clone_size: -
v_call: TRBV9
j_call: TRBJ1-3
cdr3_aa: ASSPHRGFSGNTIY

clone_size: -
v_call: TRBV19
j_call: TRBJ1-1
cdr3_aa: ASSIVGDNTEAF

clone_size: few
v_call: TRBV14
j_call: TRBJ2-3
cdr3_aa: ASSLGLAGGTDTQY

clone_size: once
v_call: TRBV5-4
j_call: TRBJ2-2
cdr3_aa: ASSLVGRGGGPGELF

clone_size: -
v_call: TRBV19
j_call: TRBJ2-3
cdr3_aa: ASSSRASGITDTQY